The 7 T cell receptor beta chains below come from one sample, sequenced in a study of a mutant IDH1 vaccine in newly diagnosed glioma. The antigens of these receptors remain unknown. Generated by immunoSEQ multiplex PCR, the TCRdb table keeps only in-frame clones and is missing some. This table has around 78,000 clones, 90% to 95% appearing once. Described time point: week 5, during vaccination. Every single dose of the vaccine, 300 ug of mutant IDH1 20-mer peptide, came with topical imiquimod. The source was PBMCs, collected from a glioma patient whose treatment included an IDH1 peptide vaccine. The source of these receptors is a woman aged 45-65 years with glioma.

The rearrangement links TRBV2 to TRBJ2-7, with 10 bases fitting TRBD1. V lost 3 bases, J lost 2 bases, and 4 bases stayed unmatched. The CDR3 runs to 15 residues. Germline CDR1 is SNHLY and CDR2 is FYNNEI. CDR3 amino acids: CASSEIGQGAYEQYF. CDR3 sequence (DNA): TGTGCCAGCAGTGAGATAGGACAGGGGGCCTACGAGCAGTACTTC.

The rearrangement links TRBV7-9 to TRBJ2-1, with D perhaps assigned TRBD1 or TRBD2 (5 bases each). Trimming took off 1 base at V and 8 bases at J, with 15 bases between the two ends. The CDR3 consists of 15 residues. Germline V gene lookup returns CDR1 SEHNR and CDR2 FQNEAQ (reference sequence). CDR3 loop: CASSLERGPGDEQFF. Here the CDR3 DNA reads TGTGCCAGCAGCTTAGAGAGGGGACCCGGGGATGAGCAGTTCTTC.

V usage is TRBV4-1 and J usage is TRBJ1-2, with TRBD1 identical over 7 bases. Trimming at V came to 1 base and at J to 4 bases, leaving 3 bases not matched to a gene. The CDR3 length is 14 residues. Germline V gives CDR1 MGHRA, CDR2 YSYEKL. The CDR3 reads CASSQGGTVYGYTF. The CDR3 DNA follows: TGCGCCAGCAGCCAAGGAGGGACAGTCTATGGCTACACCTTC.

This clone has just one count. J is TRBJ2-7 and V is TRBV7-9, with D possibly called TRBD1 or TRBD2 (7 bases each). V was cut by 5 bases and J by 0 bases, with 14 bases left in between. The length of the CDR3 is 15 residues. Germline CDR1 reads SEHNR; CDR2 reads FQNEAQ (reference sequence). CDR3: CASSPQGGTSYEQYF. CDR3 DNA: TGTGCCAGCAGCCCCCAGGGGGGGACCTCCTACGAGCAGTACTTC.

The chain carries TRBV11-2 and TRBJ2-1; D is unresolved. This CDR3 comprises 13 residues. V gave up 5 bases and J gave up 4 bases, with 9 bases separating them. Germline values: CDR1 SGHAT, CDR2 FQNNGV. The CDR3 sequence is CASSPGRYNEQFF. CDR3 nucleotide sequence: TGTGCCAGCAGCCCCGGACGGTACAATGAGCAGTTCTTC.

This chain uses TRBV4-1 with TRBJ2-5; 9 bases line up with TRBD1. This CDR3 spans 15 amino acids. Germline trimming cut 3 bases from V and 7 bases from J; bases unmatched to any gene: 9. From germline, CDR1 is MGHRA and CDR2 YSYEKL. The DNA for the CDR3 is TGCGCCAGCAGCCAGGCTTGGACAGGGGAGGGGACCCAGTACTTC. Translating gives CASSQAWTGEGTQYF.

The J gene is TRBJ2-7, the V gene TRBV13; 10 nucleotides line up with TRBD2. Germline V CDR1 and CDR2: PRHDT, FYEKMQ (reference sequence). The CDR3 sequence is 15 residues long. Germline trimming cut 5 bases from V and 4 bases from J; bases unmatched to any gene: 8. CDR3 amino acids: CASSPWTSGNYEQYF. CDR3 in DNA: TGTGCCAGCAGCCCTTGGACTAGCGGAAATTACGAGCAGTACTTC.